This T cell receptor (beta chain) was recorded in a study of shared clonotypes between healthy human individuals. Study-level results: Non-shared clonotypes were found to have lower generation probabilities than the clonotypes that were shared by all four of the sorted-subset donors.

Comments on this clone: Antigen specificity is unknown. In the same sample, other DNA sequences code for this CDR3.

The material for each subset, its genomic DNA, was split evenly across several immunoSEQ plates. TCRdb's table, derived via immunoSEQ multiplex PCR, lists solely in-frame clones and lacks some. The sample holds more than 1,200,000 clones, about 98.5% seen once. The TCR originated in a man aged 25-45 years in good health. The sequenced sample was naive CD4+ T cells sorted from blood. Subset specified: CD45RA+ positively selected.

DNA of the CDR3: TGCGCCAGCAGCTTGGCCGGTAGCGAGCAGTACTTC. Protein: CASSLAGSEQYF. The chain links TRBV5-1 to TRBJ2-7; no definite D call. The CDR3 contains 12 residues. CDR1 is SGHRS and CDR2 is YFSETQ in the germline V gene. The V end was cut by 0 bases, the J end by 6 bases, with 7 bases between.